The sample holds many counts of the clone carrying this TCR beta chain. The target antigen is unknown. MiXCR, run by TCRdb on the reads, gives a single entry per CDR3 protein. The data hold 250,000 to 300,000 distinct CDR3 sequences, with around 20% observed a single time. This record belongs to a study of T cell repertoires in cytomegalovirus infection. Study summary: TCR beta signatures that were public indicated CMV infection and matching HLA type.

The CDR3 has 14 residues. V lost 6 bases and J lost 6; bases outside the gene matches: 9. CDR1 and CDR2 from the germline V gene are MNHNS and SASEGT. Findings and caveats of the study: Ex vivo, HLA-C-restricted CMV-specific TCR beta clonotypes prevailed over the rest of the response. Carriage of CMV together with the relevant HLA was identifiable through cumulative public TCR beta family frequency.

The rearrangement uses TRBV6-1 and TRBJ2-7; 9 nucleotides align to TRBD1. The TCR comes from a human donor in good health (CMV status not recorded). Some clones in this sample may be carry-over from other donors' samples. The specimen was cultured PBMCs, collected from culture after CMV antigen stimulation. The CDR3 DNA reads as TGTGCCAGCAGAGGACCGGGACAGGGTGGCGAGCAGTACGTC. Translation gives CASRGPGQGGEQYV.